This TCR beta chain was documented in a study of regulatory T cells in long-lasting Graves disease. Time point meaning: newly diagnosed GD, antithyroid drugs for less than 3 months. TCR sequences were obtained from RNA taken from PBMCs. The CDR3 runs to 18 residues. Germline assignment: CDR1 ENHRY and CDR2 SYGVKD. The germline V and J ends were trimmed by 4 bases and 2 bases, with 24 bases remaining between them. HTBI primers from iRepertoire and Arm-PCR of CDR3 regions yielded the TCR beta libraries. TCRdb used MiXCR to reprocess the multiplex PCR reads, holding one entry per CDR3 protein. The profile shows around 400,000 distinct CDR3 sequences, less than 20% of them singletons.

V is TRBV10-3 and J is TRBJ2-7; maybe TRBD2 (7 bases). This specimen consisted of peripheral blood mononuclear cells (PBMCs), obtained at new diagnosis, from a patient treated with antithyroid drugs. This TCR came from a female donor with Graves disease. CDR3 sequence reads: CAISGAEGGDKVAYEQYF. CDR3 sequence (DNA): TGTGCCATCAGTGGAGCAGAAGGGGGGGATAAAGTGGCCTACGAGCAGTACTTC.